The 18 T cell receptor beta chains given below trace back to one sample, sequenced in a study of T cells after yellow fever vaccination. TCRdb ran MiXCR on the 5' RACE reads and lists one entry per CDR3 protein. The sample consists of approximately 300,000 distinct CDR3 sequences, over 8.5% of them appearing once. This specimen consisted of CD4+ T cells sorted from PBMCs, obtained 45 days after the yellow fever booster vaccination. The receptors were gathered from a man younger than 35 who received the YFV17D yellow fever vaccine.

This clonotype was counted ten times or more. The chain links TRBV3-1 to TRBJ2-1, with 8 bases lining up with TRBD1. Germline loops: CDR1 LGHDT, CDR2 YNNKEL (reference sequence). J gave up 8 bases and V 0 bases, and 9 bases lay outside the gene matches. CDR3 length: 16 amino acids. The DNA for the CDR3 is TGTGCCAGCAGCCAAGATCCGGGGACAGGTAGGCATGAGCAGTTCTTC. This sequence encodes CASSQDPGTGRHEQFF.

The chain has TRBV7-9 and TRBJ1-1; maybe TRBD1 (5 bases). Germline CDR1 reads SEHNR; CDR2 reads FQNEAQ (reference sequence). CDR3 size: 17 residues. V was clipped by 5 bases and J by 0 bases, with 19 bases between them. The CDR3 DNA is TGTGCCAGCAGCCCCTCCCCCTCCCAGGGTATGAACACTGAAGCTTTCTTT. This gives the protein CASSPSPSQGMNTEAFF.

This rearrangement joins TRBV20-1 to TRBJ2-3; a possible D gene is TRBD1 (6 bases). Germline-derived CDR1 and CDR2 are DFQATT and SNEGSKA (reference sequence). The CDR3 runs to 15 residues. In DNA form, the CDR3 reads TGCAGCCCTAGCAACACAGGGTTTGTCACAGATACGCAGTATTTT. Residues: CSPSNTGFVTDTQYF.

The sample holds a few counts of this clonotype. The CDR3 nucleotides are TGTGCCAGCAGTGAATATGAGGACAGGGGCGGTGGCTACACCTTC. Its translation: CASSEYEDRGGGYTF. The chain uses TRBV25-1 and TRBJ1-2; 9 positions match TRBD1. Germline CDR1 and CDR2: MGHDK and SYGVNS. With V trimmed by 0 bases and J by 7 bases, 6 bases remained unmatched. The CDR3 has 15 amino acids.

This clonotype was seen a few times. The DNA of the CDR3 is TGTGCCAGCAGATCCCGGGACGGGAACACCGGGGAGCTGTTTTTT. Protein: CASRSRDGNTGELFF. This chain connects TRBV2 to TRBJ2-2; D possibly matches TRBD1 or TRBD2 (5 bases each). The CDR3 is made up of 15 amino acids. V was clipped by 6 bases and J by 1 base, with 12 bases between them. CDR1 is SNHLY and CDR2 is FYNNEI in the germline V gene.

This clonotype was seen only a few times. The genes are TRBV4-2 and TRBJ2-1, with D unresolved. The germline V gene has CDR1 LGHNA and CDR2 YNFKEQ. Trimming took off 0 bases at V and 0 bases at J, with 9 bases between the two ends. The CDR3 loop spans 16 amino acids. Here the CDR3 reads CASSQDPGDSYNEQFF. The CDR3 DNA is TGTGCCAGCAGCCAAGACCCAGGTGACTCCTACAATGAGCAGTTCTTC.

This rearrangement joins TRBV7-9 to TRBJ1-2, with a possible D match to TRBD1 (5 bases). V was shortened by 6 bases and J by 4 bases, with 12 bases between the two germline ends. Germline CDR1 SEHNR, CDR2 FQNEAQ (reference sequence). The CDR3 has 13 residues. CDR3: CASRVSGRYGYTF. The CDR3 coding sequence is TGTGCCAGCAGAGTCTCAGGGCGCTATGGCTACACCTTC.

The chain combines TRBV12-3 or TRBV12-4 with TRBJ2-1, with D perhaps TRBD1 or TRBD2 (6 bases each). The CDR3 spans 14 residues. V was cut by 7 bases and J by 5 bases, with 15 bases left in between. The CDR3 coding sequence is TGTGCCAGCACCCCGGCAGGGGAGGACAATGAGCAGTTCTTC. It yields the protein CASTPAGEDNEQFF.

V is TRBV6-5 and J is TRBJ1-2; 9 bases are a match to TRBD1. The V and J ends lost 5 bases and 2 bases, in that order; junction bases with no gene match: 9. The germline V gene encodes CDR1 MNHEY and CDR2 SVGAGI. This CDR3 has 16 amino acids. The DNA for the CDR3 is TGTGCCAGCAGTCGCCGTCCCGGGACAGGGAACTATGGCTACACCTTC. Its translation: CASSRRPGTGNYGYTF.

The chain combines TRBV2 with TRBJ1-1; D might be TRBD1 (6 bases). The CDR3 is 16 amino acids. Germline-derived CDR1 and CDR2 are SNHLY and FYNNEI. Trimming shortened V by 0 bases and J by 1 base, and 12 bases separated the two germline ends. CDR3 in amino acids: CASSEALLGANTEAFF. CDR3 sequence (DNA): TGTGCCAGCAGTGAAGCGCTACTGGGGGCGAACACTGAAGCTTTCTTT.

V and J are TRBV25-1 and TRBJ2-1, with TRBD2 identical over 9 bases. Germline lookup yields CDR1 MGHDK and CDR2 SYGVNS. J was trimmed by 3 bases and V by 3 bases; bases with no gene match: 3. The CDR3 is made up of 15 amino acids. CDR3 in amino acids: CASSEAGGDYNEQFF. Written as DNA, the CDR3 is TGTGCCAGCAGTGAGGCGGGGGGGGACTACAATGAGCAGTTCTTC.

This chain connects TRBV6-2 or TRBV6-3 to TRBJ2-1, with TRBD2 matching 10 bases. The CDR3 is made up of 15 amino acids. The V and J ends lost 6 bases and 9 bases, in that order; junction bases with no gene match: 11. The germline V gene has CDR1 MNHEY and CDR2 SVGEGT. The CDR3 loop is CASSRPGTSAGEQFF. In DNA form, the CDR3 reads TGTGCCAGCAGCCGTCCCGGGACTAGCGCCGGTGAGCAGTTCTTC.

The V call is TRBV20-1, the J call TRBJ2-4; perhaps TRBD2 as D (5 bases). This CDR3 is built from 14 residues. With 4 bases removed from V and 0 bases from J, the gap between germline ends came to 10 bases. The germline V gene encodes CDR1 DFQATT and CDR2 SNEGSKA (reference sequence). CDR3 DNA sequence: TGCAGTGCTATGAGCGGTCTAGCCAAAAACATTCAGTACTTC. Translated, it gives CSAMSGLAKNIQYF.

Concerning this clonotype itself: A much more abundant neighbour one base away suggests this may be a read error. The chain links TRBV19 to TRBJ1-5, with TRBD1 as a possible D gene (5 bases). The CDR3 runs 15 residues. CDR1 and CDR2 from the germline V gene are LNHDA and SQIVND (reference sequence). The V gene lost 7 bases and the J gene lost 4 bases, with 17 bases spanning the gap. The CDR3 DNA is TGTGCCAGTACCTGGGGCAGGGTCGATAATCAGCCCCAGCATTTT. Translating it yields CASTWGRVDNQPQHF. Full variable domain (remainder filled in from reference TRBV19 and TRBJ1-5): DGGITQSPKYLFRKEGQNVTLSCEQNLNHDAMYWYRQDPGQGLRLIYYSQIVNDFQKGDIAEGYSVSREKKESFPLTVTSAQKNPTAFYLCASTWGRVDNQPQHFGDGTRLSIL.

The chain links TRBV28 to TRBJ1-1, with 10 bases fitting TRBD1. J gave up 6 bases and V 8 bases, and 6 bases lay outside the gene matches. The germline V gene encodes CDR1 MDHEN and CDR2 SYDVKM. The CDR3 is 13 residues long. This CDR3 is CASARGQGPEAFF. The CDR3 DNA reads TGTGCCAGCGCACGGGGACAGGGGCCTGAAGCTTTCTTT.

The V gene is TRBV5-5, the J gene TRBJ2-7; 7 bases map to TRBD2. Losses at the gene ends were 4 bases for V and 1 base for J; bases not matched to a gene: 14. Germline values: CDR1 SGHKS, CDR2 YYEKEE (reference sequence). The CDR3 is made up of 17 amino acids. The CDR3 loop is CASSVGGTLGGSYEQYV. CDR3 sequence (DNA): TGTGCCAGCAGCGTTGGCGGGACTCTCGGGGGGTCCTACGAGCAGTACGTC.

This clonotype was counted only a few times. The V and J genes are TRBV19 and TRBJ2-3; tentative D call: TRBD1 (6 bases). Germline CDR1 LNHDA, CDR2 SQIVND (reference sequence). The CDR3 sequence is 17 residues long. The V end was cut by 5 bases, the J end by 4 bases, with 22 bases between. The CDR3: CASSLKMGHGGADTQYF. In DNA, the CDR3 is TGTGCCAGTAGTCTCAAAATGGGACACGGTGGGGCAGATACGCAGTATTTT.

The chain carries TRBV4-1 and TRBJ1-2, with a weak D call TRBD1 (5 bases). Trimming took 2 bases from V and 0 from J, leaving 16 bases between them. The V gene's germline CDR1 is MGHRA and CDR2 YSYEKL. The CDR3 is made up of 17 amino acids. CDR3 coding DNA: TGCGCCAGCAGCCAATCCCCTTTGGGGGGATCTAACTATGGCTACACCTTC. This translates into CASSQSPLGGSNYGYTF.